This T cell receptor (beta chain) was documented in a study of CD8 T cells in ankylosing spondylitis. This clonotype has ten or more counts. What it binds is not known. Overall study findings and caveats: A TCR beta motif of fewer than ten highly homologous variants appeared characteristic of ankylosing spondylitis blood.

Making the TCR beta libraries involved quantitative 5'-RACE with molecular barcodes. TCRdb recomputed calls from the 5' RACE reads with MiXCR, one row per CDR3 protein. The top ten hold approximately 4% of the sample, which has roughly 40,000 distinct CDR3 sequences, about 4% seen once. Sequenced: blood, either unsorted or a sorted T cell fraction (not recorded which). This TCR was sampled from a female donor with ankylosing spondylitis or in good health (not recorded which).

CDR3 sequence (DNA): TGTGCCAGCAGCGTAGGTCCTGCGGCGGGGGGGCTCAATGAGCAGTTCTTC. Its translation: CASSVGPAAGGLNEQFF. This chain joins TRBV9 and TRBJ2-1; 9 bases are a match to TRBD2. The length of the CDR3 is 17 residues. V lost 0 bases to trimming and J lost 6 bases; unmatched junction nucleotides: 10. Per germline, CDR1 SGDLS and CDR2 YYNGEE.